This entry lists 28 T cell receptor beta chains sequenced from one sample in a study of pediatric ulcerative colitis (dated by TCRdb to the late 2010s). The method behind the library was the immunoSEQ multiplex PCR assay. The immuneACCESS repertoire file appears here via TCRdb, limited to in-frame rearrangements. These files lack a portion of the clones; in checked studies, under half of the deficit traces to unresolved V genes, and the cause of the others is not known. In all, the sample holds more than 50,000 clones, and 70% to 80% of those were seen once. Under 6.5% of the sample comes from the top ten. The sample was blood. The source is a boy younger than 18 with moderate ulcerative colitis.

This rearrangement joins TRBV4-2 to TRBJ2-3, with 14 positions matching TRBD2. The CDR3 consists of 19 residues. Trimming cost V 0 bases and J 5 bases; bases outside gene matches: 10. From germline, CDR1 is LGHNA and CDR2 YNFKEQ. CDR3 region: CASSQDLSGLAGGVDTQYF. The CDR3 nucleotides read TGTGCCAGCAGCCAAGATTTAAGTGGACTAGCGGGAGGTGTAGATACGCAGTATTTT.

The V call is TRBV7-9, the J call TRBJ1-4; D gene uncertain. V lost 5 bases and J 8 bases, leaving 12 bases between the germline ends. The germline V gene encodes CDR1 SEHNR and CDR2 FQNEAQ (reference sequence). The CDR3 totals 13 residues. In nucleotides, the CDR3 is TGTGCCAGCAGCGTACGGTTGGGGGAAAAACTGTTTTTT. The encoded protein is CASSVRLGEKLFF.

The genes are TRBV7-2 and TRBJ2-1, with D possibly matching TRBD2 (6 bases). Trimming cost V 1 base and J 6 bases, with 22 bases left between them. This CDR3 comprises 18 residues. The germline V gene has CDR1 SGHTA and CDR2 FQGNSA. In DNA form, the CDR3 reads TGTGCCAGCAGCTTAGTGGGAGCGGGCAACGTTAGGGGCAATGAGCAGTTCTTC. Translating gives CASSLVGAGNVRGNEQFF.

This chain connects TRBV21-1 to TRBJ2-6; the table's TRBD2 call for D was not verified on the DNA. TRBV21-1 is a pseudogene segment. CDR3 length equals 17 residues. The CDR3: CASSMTFPRSGANVLTF. CDR3 bases: TGTGCCAGCAGCATGACTTTCCCCCGCTCTGGGGCCAACGTCCTGACTTTC.

The chain uses TRBV11-3 and TRBJ1-1, with D unclear. V was cut by 5 bases and J by 1 base, with 8 bases left in between. CDR3 length equals 13 residues. Germline lookup yields CDR1 SGHNT and CDR2 YENEEA. The chain's CDR3 is CASSPGRNTEAFF. In DNA form, the CDR3 reads TGTGCCAGCAGCCCCGGCCGGAACACTGAAGCTTTCTTT.

The V gene is TRBV6-6, the J gene TRBJ2-7; TRBD2 aligns across 9 bases. The CDR3 is 16 residues long. V lost 4 bases and J lost 2; bases outside the gene matches: 9. The germline V gene has CDR1 MNHNY and CDR2 SVGAGI (reference sequence). Here the CDR3 DNA reads TGTGCCAGCAGTTCCCCTGAGCGGGAGGCTACCTACGAGCAGTACTTC. Translated: CASSSPEREATYEQYF.

The chain uses TRBV5-4 and TRBJ2-1; D gene ambiguous. Germline CDR1 reads SGHNT; CDR2 reads YYREEE (reference sequence). CDR3 length equals 14 residues. V gave up 1 base and J gave up 0 bases, with 5 bases separating them. CDR3 loop: CASSLRSSYNEQFF. Written as DNA, the CDR3 is TGTGCCAGCAGCTTGCGAAGCTCCTACAATGAGCAGTTCTTC.

The genes are TRBV6-1 and TRBJ1-3; D remains ambiguous. Germline CDR1 is MNHNS and CDR2 is SASEGT. The CDR3 is 12 residues long. Trimming removed 2 bases from V and 2 bases from J, with 1 base in between. The DNA of the CDR3 is TGTGCCAGCAGTGAACCTGGAAACACCATATATTTT. This encodes CASSEPGNTIYF.

The chain is built from TRBV18 and TRBJ1-6, with D hard to call. CDR1 and CDR2 from the germline V gene are KGHSH and LQKENI. Trimming shortened V by 0 bases and J by 0 bases, and 3 bases separated the two germline ends. The CDR3 sequence is 15 residues long. In DNA form, the CDR3 reads TGTGCCAGCTCACCACCGAGCTCCTATAATTCACCCCTCCACTTT. Its translation is CASSPPSSYNSPLHF.

The chain employs TRBV25-1 and TRBJ2-1, with 7 positions matching TRBD2. Germline CDR1 and CDR2: MGHDK and SYGVNS. J lost 3 bases, V lost 3 bases, and 11 bases had no gene match. The CDR3 runs 17 residues. The CDR3 is CASSEMGLADFYNEQFF. The CDR3 DNA sequence: TGTGCCAGCAGTGAGATGGGTCTAGCGGACTTCTACAATGAGCAGTTCTTC.

The CDR3 DNA follows: TGCGCCAGCGGACGCCCTGTGGCAGGGGGCCAAAAGGAAGCTTTCTTT. It yields the protein CASGRPVAGGQKEAFF. This chain connects TRBV5-1 to TRBJ1-1; 8 bases align to TRBD1. Germline V gives CDR1 SGHRS, CDR2 YFSETQ. With V trimmed by 7 bases and J by 8 bases, 19 bases remained unmatched. CDR3 length: 16 amino acids.

The rearrangement links TRBV27 to TRBJ1-2, with 11 bases that match TRBD1. CDR3 length: 18 amino acids. With 5 bases clipped from V and 4 bases from J, the junction kept 15 bases outside the gene matches. Per the germline V gene, CDR1 is MNHEY and CDR2 is SMNVEV (reference sequence). The CDR3 loop reads CASSVGQGAFSTSYGYTF. CDR3 DNA sequence: TGTGCCAGCAGTGTAGGACAGGGGGCGTTCTCAACATCCTATGGCTACACCTTC.

The rearrangement uses TRBV15 and TRBJ1-5; D is unclear. Germline V lookup: CDR1 LNHNV, CDR2 YYDKDF (reference sequence). The V gene lost 0 bases and the J gene lost 2 bases, with 2 bases spanning the gap. CDR3 length equals 13 residues. Here the CDR3 reads CATSREGNQPQHF. CDR3 nucleotides: TGTGCCACCAGCAGAGAAGGCAATCAGCCCCAGCATTTT. The full variable domain, in which reference TRBV15 and TRBJ1-5 provide the parts outside the CDR3, is DAMVIQNPRYQVTQFGKPVTLSCSQTLNHNVMYWYQQKSSQAPKLLFHYYDKDFNNEADTPDNFQSRRPNTSFCFLDIRSPGLGDTAMYLCATSREGNQPQHFGDGTRLSIL.

This chain links TRBV19 with TRBJ1-1; D is perhaps TRBD1 (5 bases). CDR1 and CDR2 (germline): LNHDA, SQIVND (reference sequence). The germline V and J ends were trimmed by 5 bases and 4 bases, with 17 bases remaining between them. This CDR3 is built from 15 residues. In nucleotides, the CDR3 is TGTGCCAGTAGTTACCAGGGAGTAATGTTCACTGAAGCTTTCTTT. As protein: CASSYQGVMFTEAFF.

The chain is built from TRBV5-6 and TRBJ2-1; tentatively, D is TRBD1 (6 bases). V was trimmed by 0 bases and J by 9 bases, leaving 13 bases between them. Germline assignment: CDR1 SGHDT and CDR2 YYEEEE. This CDR3 contains 14 residues. The CDR3 DNA follows: TGTGCCAGCAGCTTGGAAGAGGGGGTAGGTGAGCAGTTCTTC. This codes for CASSLEEGVGEQFF.

The chain is built from TRBV4-2 and TRBJ2-4; 8 nucleotides match TRBD2. The V gene's germline CDR1 is LGHNA and CDR2 YNFKEQ. With 4 bases clipped from V and 9 bases from J, the junction kept 8 bases outside the gene matches. This CDR3 comprises 14 residues. The DNA of the CDR3 is TGTGCCAGCAGCCCCGGGACTAGTCGGTCCATTCAGTACTTC. Its protein is CASSPGTSRSIQYF.

This clone was seen more than once but under ten times. This chain joins TRBV6-5 and TRBJ1-6; D is unclear. The CDR3 spans 14 residues. Germline CDR1 MNHEY, CDR2 SVGAGI. The V end was cut by 4 bases, the J end by 4 bases, with 8 bases between. The CDR3 loop reads CASSSRVYNSPLHF. The CDR3, as DNA: TGTGCCAGCAGTTCACGGGTTTATAATTCACCCCTCCACTTT.

The genes are TRBV5-1 and TRBJ2-2; maybe TRBD1 (5 bases). The CDR3 has 16 amino acids. V was cut by 3 bases and J by 0 bases, with 12 bases left in between. Germline loops: CDR1 SGHRS, CDR2 YFSETQ. CDR3 region: CASSSQQATNTGELFF. CDR3 nucleotide sequence: TGCGCCAGCAGCTCGCAACAGGCTACGAACACCGGGGAGCTGTTTTTT.

The chain uses TRBV6-6 and TRBJ2-7; D perhaps matches TRBD2 (5 bases). CDR1 is MNHNY and CDR2 is SVGAGI in the germline V gene (reference sequence). This CDR3 comprises 12 residues. Trimming took 1 base from V and 7 from J, leaving 8 bases between them. CDR3 in amino acids: CASSYYREEQYF. CDR3 nucleotides: TGTGCCAGCAGTTACTACCGGGAAGAGCAGTACTTC.

J is TRBJ2-7 and V is TRBV6-6; 12 nucleotides agree with TRBD1. The CDR3 is made up of 15 amino acids. The germline V gene encodes CDR1 MNHNY and CDR2 SVGAGI (reference sequence). J lost 5 bases, V lost 5 bases, and 7 bases had no gene match. The CDR3 loop reads CASSPWDRGPDEQYF. Here the CDR3 DNA reads TGTGCCAGCAGTCCCTGGGACAGGGGGCCGGACGAGCAGTACTTC.

This clone appeared a few times. This chain links TRBV4-3 with TRBJ2-1; D remains ambiguous. The V and J ends lost 5 bases and 8 bases respectively, with 16 bases between them. Germline CDR1 and CDR2: LGHNA and YSLEER. The CDR3 runs to 14 residues. For the CDR3, the DNA is TGCGCCAGCAGCGTAAGATCTGTGGGTTATGAGCAGTTCTTC. Protein: CASSVRSVGYEQFF.

This clone has only a few counts. The CDR3 reads CASKVDYGYTF. The CDR3 DNA reads TGTGCCAGTAAGGTGGACTATGGCTACACCTTC. The rearrangement joins TRBV19 to TRBJ1-2; D uncertain. Trimming removed 7 bases at V and 3 bases at J, with 6 bases between. The CDR3 is made up of 11 amino acids. Germline values: CDR1 LNHDA, CDR2 SQIVND (reference sequence).

The genes are TRBV4-1 and TRBJ2-7, with 11 bases identical to TRBD2. The CDR3 runs to 17 residues. Germline V lookup: CDR1 MGHRA, CDR2 YSYEKL. With 0 bases clipped from V and 5 bases from J, the junction kept 9 bases outside the gene matches. The DNA of the CDR3 is TGCGCCAGCAGCCAAGATTTAGCACTAGCGGGAGTCCACGAGCAGTACTTC. Amino acids: CASSQDLALAGVHEQYF.

The chain has TRBV2 and TRBJ2-4; 11 bases line up with TRBD2. The V gene's germline CDR1 is SNHLY and CDR2 FYNNEI. J gave up 1 base and V 3 bases, and 8 bases lay outside the gene matches. This CDR3 is built from 18 residues. CDR3 DNA sequence: TGTGCCAGCAGTGATGGGGGGCTAGCGGGAGGCGCCAAAAACATTCAGTACTTC. It yields the protein CASSDGGLAGGAKNIQYF.

This rearrangement joins TRBV28 to TRBJ1-5; 7 nucleotides match TRBD1. J lost 4 bases, V lost 3 bases, and 6 bases had no gene match. This CDR3 spans 15 amino acids. Germline values: CDR1 MDHEN, CDR2 SYDVKM. The DNA of the CDR3 is TGTGCCAGCAGTTTTATAGACAGGGTTAATCAGCCCCAGCATTTT. Translated: CASSFIDRVNQPQHF.

The rearrangement links TRBV19 to TRBJ1-1, with 9 bases identical to TRBD1. This CDR3 comprises 14 residues. Germline CDR1 and CDR2: LNHDA and SQIVND (reference sequence). Germline trimming cut 1 base from V and 8 bases from J; bases unmatched to any gene: 5. In DNA form, the CDR3 reads TGTGCCAGTAGTATAGCTGAGGGACAGGGAGAAGCTTTCTTT. Its protein product is CASSIAEGQGEAFF.

V gene TRBV18 combines with J gene TRBJ1-5; a possible D gene is TRBD1 (5 bases). V lost 3 bases and J 7 bases, leaving 19 bases between the germline ends. The CDR3 contains 16 residues. CDR1 and CDR2 from the germline V gene are KGHSH and LQKENI. This CDR3 is CASSPSFSDNGQPQHF. In DNA, the CDR3 is TGTGCCAGCTCACCCTCCTTCTCGGACAACGGACAGCCCCAGCATTTT.

The genes are TRBV7-2 and TRBJ2-7; D might be TRBD2 (6 bases). CDR1 is SGHTA, CDR2 FQGNSA, per germline. V lost 2 bases and J 3 bases, leaving 14 bases between the germline ends. The CDR3 loop spans 15 amino acids. The DNA of the CDR3 is TGTGCCAGCAGCTTATACCCCGGGGGAAACTACGAGCAGTACTTC. Translation: CASSLYPGGNYEQYF.